The 23 T cell receptor beta chains in this list originate from one sample, sequenced in a study of blood T cell repertoires in COVID-19. Only in-frame clones appear in the TCRdb table, and some are missing; sequencing was by immunoSEQ multiplex PCR. The top ten hold under 15% of the sample, which has about 60,000 clones, around 90% seen once. The sample comprised peripheral blood. The receptors shown here come from a human donor with active COVID-19. The donor label of this sample is uncertain.

The chain has TRBV19 and TRBJ1-2; TRBD1 matches 8 bases. The trim removed 6 bases at V and 8 bases at J, leaving 8 bases unmatched. Germline V gene data show CDR1 as LNHDA and CDR2 as SQIVND (reference sequence). The CDR3 has 13 residues. CDR3 nucleotides: TGTGCCAGTAGAGACAGGGGACTGTGGGGCTACACCTTC. Protein sequence: CASRDRGLWGYTF.

CDR3 in amino acids: CATGVPHSSYEQYV. The CDR3 DNA follows: TGTGCCACAGGGGTTCCCCATAGCTCCTACGAGCAGTACGTC. The chain links TRBV2 to TRBJ2-7; D perhaps matches TRBD1 (6 bases). Per the germline V gene, CDR1 is SNHLY and CDR2 is FYNNEI. V was shortened by 10 bases and J by 0 bases, with 16 bases between the two germline ends. This CDR3 comprises 14 residues.

The chain is built from TRBV16 and TRBJ1-1, with 9 positions matching TRBD1. V lost 4 bases and J lost 2; bases outside the gene matches: 11. This CDR3 has 17 residues. The germline gives CDR1 KGHSY, CDR2 FQNENV. The CDR3 loop is CASSPVPGQGINTEAFF. The DNA for the CDR3 is TGTGCCAGCAGCCCTGTCCCGGGACAGGGAATCAACACTGAAGCTTTCTTT.

The J gene is TRBJ2-3, the V gene TRBV6-6; TRBD2 aligns across 16 bases. The germline V gene encodes CDR1 MNHNY and CDR2 SVGAGI (reference sequence). With V trimmed by 7 bases and J by 5 bases, 6 bases remained unmatched. The CDR3 runs 16 residues. CDR3 sequence reads: CASKGTSGRAQDTQYF. The DNA for the CDR3 is TGTGCCAGCAAAGGGACTAGCGGGAGGGCCCAAGATACGCAGTATTTT.

This clone was seen just once. This chain joins TRBV4-3 and TRBJ2-1, with D hard to call. The CDR3 is 16 amino acids. Between the trimmed V and J ends, which lost 1 base and 2 bases, there was a span of 12 bases. The germline V gene encodes CDR1 LGHNA and CDR2 YSLEER. This chain's CDR3 is CASSQGSPTAYNEQFF. The CDR3 region has the DNA TGCGCCAGCAGCCAAGGCTCACCCACGGCCTACAATGAGCAGTTCTTC.

This clone is a singleton in its sample. The chain couples TRBV9 to TRBJ2-1; D is undetermined. V lost 4 bases to trimming and J lost 0 bases, with 8 bases between them. CDR1 SGDLS and CDR2 YYNGEE come from the germline V gene. The CDR3 has 14 amino acids. As DNA, the CDR3 is TGTGCCAGCAGCCCACCCAGCTCCTACAATGAGCAGTTCTTC. Its protein product is CASSPPSSYNEQFF.

The DNA of the CDR3 is TGTGCCAGTAGTACCGGGACATTAGGAGGCAATGAGCAGTTCTTC. Its translation is CASSTGTLGGNEQFF. The V and J genes are TRBV19 and TRBJ2-1, with D perhaps TRBD1 (6 bases). The CDR3 spans 15 residues. Germline V gene sequence: CDR1 LNHDA, CDR2 SQIVND (reference sequence). V shed 4 bases and J shed 6 bases, with 16 bases lying between them.

The chain employs TRBV7-2 and TRBJ1-4; D is unresolved. V was pared by 1 base and J by 4 bases, with 7 bases between. The germline gives CDR1 SGHTA, CDR2 FQGNSA. The length of the CDR3 is 14 residues. The CDR3 bases are TGTGCCAGCAGCTTAGTTGGCGGTAATGAAAAACTGTTTTTT. Translated, it gives CASSLVGGNEKLFF.

For this clone: Germline and junction disagree at one end, which may indicate a read error. The V and J genes are TRBV7-7 and TRBJ2-2; no firm D call. The CDR3 loop spans 16 amino acids. CDR1 is SSHAT and CDR2 is FNYEAQ in the germline V gene (reference sequence). The CDR3 region has the DNA TGTGCTAGCAGCTTAGTGGCAGCCCGAGGCACCGGGGAGCTGTTTTTT. Translation gives CASSLVAARGTGELFF.

The chain has TRBV5-4 and TRBJ1-2; TRBD1 is a possible D gene (5 bases). Trimming left V 6 bases short and J 0 bases short, with 12 bases between. CDR1 is SGHNT and CDR2 is YYREEE in the germline V gene (reference sequence). This CDR3 contains 14 residues. In DNA form, the CDR3 reads TGTGCCAGCACCTGGGGGGACTCTAACTATGGCTACACCTTC. This encodes CASTWGDSNYGYTF.

J is TRBJ2-7 and V is TRBV27; D is uncertain. The germline V gene has CDR1 MNHEY and CDR2 SMNVEV (reference sequence). Trimming stripped 2 bases from V and 7 bases from J, with 15 bases between. This CDR3 comprises 14 residues. The CDR3 coding sequence is TGTGCCAGCAGTTTAAAGCAGGTCTCTACGGAGCAGTACTTC. Protein sequence: CASSLKQVSTEQYF.

V and J are TRBV30 and TRBJ1-2, with D possibly being TRBD1 (6 bases). The germline V gene has CDR1 GTSNPN and CDR2 SVGIG (reference sequence). Trimming took off 7 bases at V and 3 bases at J, with 12 bases between the two ends. The CDR3 consists of 12 residues. CDR3 nucleotide sequence: TGTGCCTCAGGGGCCGCCTACTATGGCTACACCTTC. This translates into CASGAAYYGYTF. The whole variable domain, filled in from reference TRBV30 and TRBJ1-2, reads SQTIHQWPATLVQPVGSPLSLECTVEGTSNPNLYWYRQAAGRGLQLLFYSVGIGQISSEVPQNLSASRPQDRQFILSSKKLLLSDSGFYLCASGAAYYGYTFGSGTRLTVV.

In DNA, the CDR3 is TGTGCCAGCAGCTTTGGGGGGACGGAGACCCAGTACTTC. It codes for CASSFGGTETQYF. The V gene is TRBV11-2, the J gene TRBJ2-5; D possibly corresponds to TRBD2 (6 bases). The V end lost 3 bases, the J end lost 5 bases, and 10 bases lay between the germline ends. Germline CDR1 SGHAT, CDR2 FQNNGV. This CDR3 has 13 residues.

The rearrangement uses TRBV7-9 and TRBJ2-3; TRBD1 matches 8 bases. The CDR3 length is 16 residues. Trimming removed 2 bases from V and 2 bases from J; junction bases left unmatched: 6. Germline V lookup: CDR1 SEHNR, CDR2 FQNEAQ (reference sequence). DNA of the CDR3: TGTGCCAGCAGCTTAAGTGGGACAGGATACACAGATACGCAGTATTTT. Amino acids: CASSLSGTGYTDTQYF. Full variable domain (missing parts from reference TRBV7-9 and TRBJ2-3): DTGVSQNPRHKITKRGQNVTFRCDPISEHNRLYWYRQTLGQGPEFLTYFQNEAQLEKSRLLSDRFSAERPKGSFSTLEIQRTEQGDSAMYLCASSLSGTGYTDTQYFGPGTRLTVL.

The chain combines TRBV4-3 with TRBJ2-5, with D possibly TRBD1 on 5 matching bases. The germline V and J ends were trimmed by 5 bases and 2 bases, with 9 bases remaining between them. Germline values: CDR1 LGHNA, CDR2 YSLEER. There are 13 residues in the CDR3. The CDR3 DNA reads as TGCGCCAGCAGCGGACACCTACAAGAGACCCAGTACTTC. Amino acid sequence: CASSGHLQETQYF.

The sample holds a few counts of this clone. V gene TRBV19 combines with J gene TRBJ2-7, with TRBD1 as a possible D gene (6 bases). This CDR3 has 14 residues. Germline CDR1 is LNHDA and CDR2 is SQIVND (reference sequence). V lost 9 bases, J lost 4 bases, and 19 bases lay in between. CDR3 in DNA: TGTGCCAGCAGCAATAGCAGGGGAAGATACGAGCAGTACTTC. It encodes CASSNSRGRYEQYF.

The gene calls are TRBV18 and TRBJ2-1; D is perhaps TRBD2 (6 bases). Germline V gives CDR1 KGHSH, CDR2 LQKENI. The length of the CDR3 is 15 residues. The ends were cut back, 3 bases at V and 8 bases at J, with 17 bases in the middle. CDR3 loop: CASSPLLAGSDEQFF. In nucleotides, the CDR3 is TGTGCCAGCTCACCCCTACTAGCCGGGAGCGATGAGCAGTTCTTC. Filled out from reference TRBV18 and TRBJ2-1, the complete variable domain reads NAGVMQNPRHLVRRRGQEARLRCSPMKGHSHVYWYRQLPEEGLKFMVYLQKENIIDESGMPKERFSAEFPKEGPSILRIQQVVRGDSAAYFCASSPLLAGSDEQFFGPGTRLTVL.

The chain recombines TRBV6-5 with TRBJ1-1; 8 nucleotides line up with TRBD1. Losses at the gene ends were 2 bases for V and 3 bases for J; bases not matched to a gene: 2. The CDR3 covers 14 residues. Germline V gene data show CDR1 as MNHEY and CDR2 as SVGAGI. In nucleotides, the CDR3 is TGTGCCAGCAGTTACCACAGGGGGGACACTGAAGCTTTCTTT. As protein: CASSYHRGDTEAFF.

The chain has TRBV29-1 and TRBJ2-1, with TRBD2 identical over 7 bases. V dropped 4 bases and J dropped 8; count of bases not matched to a gene: 8. There are 13 residues in the CDR3. Germline V gives CDR1 SQVTM, CDR2 ANQGSEA. CDR3 loop: CSVAAGVGDEQFF. The CDR3 DNA is TGCAGCGTTGCTGCGGGAGTGGGCGATGAGCAGTTCTTC.

This sequence joins TRBV5-5 and TRBJ1-1; unclear D gene. The CDR3 length is 11 residues. The germline V gene has CDR1 SGHKS and CDR2 YYEKEE (reference sequence). V lost 3 bases and J lost 6, with 6 bases in between. The CDR3 here is CASSSLAEAFF. CDR3 nucleotides: TGTGCCAGCAGCTCGTTAGCTGAAGCTTTCTTT.

The rearrangement joins TRBV21-1 to TRBJ2-1; the table gives TRBD2 as D, unverified against the DNA. TRBV21-1 is classified as a pseudogene. The CDR3 totals 12 residues. The CDR3 DNA sequence: TGTGCCAGCAGCAAGGGGAGGAATGAGCAGTTCTTC. Its translation: CASSKGRNEQFF.

The chain links TRBV18 to TRBJ2-7; TRBD1 might be the D (6 bases). Trimming removed 3 bases from V and 2 bases from J, with 11 bases in between. The CDR3 consists of 14 residues. From germline, CDR1 is KGHSH and CDR2 LQKENI. This CDR3 reads CASSPPGHTYEQYF. Written as DNA, the CDR3 is TGTGCCAGCTCACCCCCGGGACATACCTACGAGCAGTACTTC.

This clone was counted once. The rearrangement joins TRBV28 to TRBJ2-7; D ambiguous. Germline V lookup: CDR1 MDHEN, CDR2 SYDVKM. CDR3 length: 11 amino acids. V was pared by 4 bases and J by 3 bases, with 4 bases between. This CDR3 reads CASSSLYEQYF. The CDR3 DNA is TGTGCCAGCAGTTCCCTCTACGAGCAGTACTTC. Supplemented by reference TRBV28 and TRBJ2-7, the full variable domain reads DVKVTQSSRYLVKRTGEKVFLECVQDMDHENMFWYRQDPGLGLRLIYFSYDVKMKEKGDIPEGYSVSREKKERFSLILESASTNQTSMYLCASSSLYEQYFGPGTRLTVT.